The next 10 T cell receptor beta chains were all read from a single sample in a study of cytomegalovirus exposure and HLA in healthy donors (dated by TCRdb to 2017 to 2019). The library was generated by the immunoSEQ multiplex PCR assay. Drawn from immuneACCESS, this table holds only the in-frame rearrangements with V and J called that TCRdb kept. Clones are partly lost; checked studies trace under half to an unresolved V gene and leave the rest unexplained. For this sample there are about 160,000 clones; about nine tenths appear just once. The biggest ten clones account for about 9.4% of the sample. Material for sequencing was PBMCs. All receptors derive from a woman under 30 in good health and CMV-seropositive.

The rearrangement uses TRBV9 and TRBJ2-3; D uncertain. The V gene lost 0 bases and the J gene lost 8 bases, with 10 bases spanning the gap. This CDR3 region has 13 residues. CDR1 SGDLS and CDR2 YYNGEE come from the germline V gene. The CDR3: CASSVVVPGTQYF. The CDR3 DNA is TGTGCCAGCAGCGTAGTAGTCCCGGGTACGCAGTATTTT. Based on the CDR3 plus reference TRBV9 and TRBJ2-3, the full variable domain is DSGVTQTPKHLITATGQRVTLRCSPRSGDLSVYWYQQSLDQGLQFLIQYYNGEERAKGNILERFSAQQFPDLHSELNLSSLELGDSALYFCASSVVVPGTQYFGPGTRLTVL.

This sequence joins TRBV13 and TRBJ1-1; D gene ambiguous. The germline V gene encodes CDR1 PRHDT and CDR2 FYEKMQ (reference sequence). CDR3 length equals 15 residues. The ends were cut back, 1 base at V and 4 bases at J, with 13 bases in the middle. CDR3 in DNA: TGTGCCAGCAGCTTAGTGGGCCGGGCGGGCACTGAAGCTTTCTTT. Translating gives CASSLVGRAGTEAFF.

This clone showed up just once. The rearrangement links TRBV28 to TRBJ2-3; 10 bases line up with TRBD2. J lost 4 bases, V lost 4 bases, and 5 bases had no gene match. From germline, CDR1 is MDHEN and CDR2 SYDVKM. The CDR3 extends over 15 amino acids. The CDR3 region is CASSSLAGSADTQYF. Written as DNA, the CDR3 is TGTGCCAGCAGTTCACTAGCGGGATCGGCAGATACGCAGTATTTT.

For the CDR3, the DNA is TGTGCCAGCAGCTTGGGGTCCAGGAACACCGGGGAGCTGTTTTTT. Its translation is CASSLGSRNTGELFF. The rearrangement uses TRBV5-6 and TRBJ2-2; D remains ambiguous. Germline CDR1 and CDR2: SGHDT and YYEEEE. V dropped 0 bases and J dropped 1 base, with 7 bases sitting between them. The CDR3 extends over 15 amino acids.

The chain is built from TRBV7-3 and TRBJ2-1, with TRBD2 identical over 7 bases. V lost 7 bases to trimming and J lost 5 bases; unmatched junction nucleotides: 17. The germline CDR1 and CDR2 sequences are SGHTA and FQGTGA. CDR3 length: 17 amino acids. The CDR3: CASTPRGGRDRHNEQFF. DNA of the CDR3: TGTGCCAGCACCCCGAGGGGCGGGAGAGATCGGCACAATGAGCAGTTCTTC.

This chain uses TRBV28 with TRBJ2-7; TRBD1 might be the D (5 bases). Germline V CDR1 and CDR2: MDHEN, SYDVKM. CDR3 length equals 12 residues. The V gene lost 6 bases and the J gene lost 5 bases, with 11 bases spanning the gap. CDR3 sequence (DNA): TGTGCCAGCAGCCCTGACAGTGACGAGCAGTACTTC. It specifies CASSPDSDEQYF.

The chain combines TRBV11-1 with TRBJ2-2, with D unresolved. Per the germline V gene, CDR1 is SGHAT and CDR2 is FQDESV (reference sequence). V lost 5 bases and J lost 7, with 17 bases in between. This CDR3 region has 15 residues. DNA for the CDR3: TGTGCCAGCAGCCCGCTTTTGAGTTCGAGCGGGGAGCTGTTTTTT. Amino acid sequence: CASSPLLSSSGELFF.

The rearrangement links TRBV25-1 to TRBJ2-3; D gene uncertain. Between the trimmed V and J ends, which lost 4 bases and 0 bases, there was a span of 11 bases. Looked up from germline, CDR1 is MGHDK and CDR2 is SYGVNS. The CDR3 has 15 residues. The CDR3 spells CASSGRKSSTDTQYF. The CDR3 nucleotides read TGTGCCAGCAGTGGCAGGAAAAGTAGCACAGATACGCAGTATTTT.

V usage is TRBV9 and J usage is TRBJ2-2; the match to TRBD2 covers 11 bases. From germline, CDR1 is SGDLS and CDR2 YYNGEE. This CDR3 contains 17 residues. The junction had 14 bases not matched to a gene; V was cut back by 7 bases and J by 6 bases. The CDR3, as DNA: TGTGCCAGCGGAGGCCAGACACTAGCGGGAGACGCCGGGGAGCTGTTTTTT. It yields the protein CASGGQTLAGDAGELFF.

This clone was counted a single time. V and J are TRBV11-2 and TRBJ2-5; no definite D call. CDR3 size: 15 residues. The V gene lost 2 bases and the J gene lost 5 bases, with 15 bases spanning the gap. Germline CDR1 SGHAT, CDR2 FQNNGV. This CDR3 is CASSLTRQSRETQYF. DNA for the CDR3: TGTGCCAGCAGCTTAACTCGCCAAAGCCGGGAGACCCAGTACTTC.